This T cell receptor (beta chain) was captured in a study of cytomegalovirus exposure and HLA in healthy donors (dated by TCRdb to 2017 to 2019). A note on the overall study: An earlier analysis of about 530 of the donors reported approximately 280 Gb of sequence data and about 120 million unique TCR beta sequences obtained from some 200 million T cells. An early release covering roughly 640 HLA-typed donors comprised roughly 300 gigabases of sequencing data and around 85 million unique TCR sequences. Among the roughly 370 genotyped donors, more than 70% belonged to the genetic ancestry cluster associated with self-reported Caucasian donors. The study aimed to test whether signatures of past pathogen exposure could be identified by cataloging public T cell receptors. The study profiled the T cell repertoires of about 720 subjects by immunosequencing and related them to cytomegalovirus serostatus. A separate validation cohort of roughly 130 different subjects was used in addition to the 666-subject first cohort. To predict cytomegalovirus infection status, the study brought together high-throughput TCR immunosequencing, statistical association of individual TCRs with disease status, and machine learning. In a later analysis, previously published TCR beta repertoires from about 640 donors were re-analyzed and high-resolution HLA genotyping was added so that TCR occurrence patterns could be studied. In the later analysis, no new phenotypic data were used to find candidate immune exposures; instead, reliance was placed on TCR beta sequences and their occurrence across donors. In an earlier analysis of around 540 of the donors, high-throughput TCR beta sequencing was used to judge whether each TCR beta V gene segment behaved as functional or pseudogenic. Donor age, sex, ethnicity and CMV serostatus were collected together with the repertoire data. In a later genetic analysis, genome-wide SNP genotypes for about 65% of the roughly 700 donors were used, and that subset was treated as a discovery cohort. Every discovery cohort repertoire had been produced on one sequencing platform. Both class I and class II loci were covered by HLA typing, at four-digit resolution. Typing coverage varied by locus: 629-630 donors for A, B, C, DRB1 and DQB1; approximately 520 for DQA1; 606 for DPA1; some 470 for DPB1. Because of strong linkage in the cohort, roughly five DR-DQ haplotypes were treated as single units for association and clustering. Across some 400 genotyped donors of the cohort, an average of about 240,000 unique TCR beta nucleotide sequences per donor were sequenced, and approximately 19% of those sequences were non-productive. Overall study results and their limits: A later genetic analysis reported fewer N-insertions in productive TCRs among donors in an Asian-associated ancestry cluster than the roughly 640-donor mean. In vitro tests confirmed that a few of the cytomegalovirus-associated TCR beta chains recognize cytomegalovirus antigens. At a false discovery rate of 0.05, a later analysis linked 16,951 TCR beta sequences to specific HLA alleles. Strong co-occurrence of HLA alleles, especially DR and DQ, made assigning TCR associations to individual alleles difficult. CMV serostatus was the only immune exposure information available for the cohort. Across donors, most TCR sequences were observed very rarely, whereas some public TCRs were present in many individuals. Because HLA typing was unavailable for some donors at each locus, only the typed subset was used in association tests. According to a later analysis, TCR association rates differed among HLA loci, with DRB1 alleles showing the most associated TCRs and HLA-C alleles showing the fewest. According to a later analysis, most CMV-associated TCR beta chains appeared to be HLA-restricted, and the HLA associations seemed to be driven largely by CMV exposure. Because counts were too low, some 17 rarely observed V segments, including chromosome 9 orphons, were excluded from the earlier analysis of some 590 of the donors. Because the 87-base-pair reads could not distinguish some IMGT-functional V segments, including TRBV6-2 and TRBV6-3, those segments were excluded. The classifier was reported to diagnose cytomegalovirus status with high specificity and sensitivity in both the original and validation cohorts. In a later analysis, HLA-associated TCR beta chains were found to be more clonally expanded and to have lower generation probabilities than equally common non-associated chains. A further reported finding was that TCR beta sequences accurately predicted the HLA-A and HLA-B alleles for most subjects in the first cohort. In a later analysis, several top co-occurrence clusters were reported to appear linked to parvovirus B19, influenza, CMV and Epstein-Barr virus. Linkage disequilibrium might explain the correlated functional status among segregating V segments, but an unknown experimental factor could not be ruled out. According to the authors, the approach could potentially be generalized to other disease states and immunological phenotypes. This cohort had only TCR beta chains sequenced, and the lack of alpha or paired-chain data limited which features could be detected. Presence/absence analyses assumed roughly uniform sequencing depth across donors, an assumption that may not hold. The study listed 164 TCR beta chains as associated with cytomegalovirus. V-gene and J-gene trimming of TCR beta chains was associated with a missense DCLRE1C variant in a later genetic analysis, and the association was replicated in an independent cohort. A cluster of highly shared sequence variants was judged likely to be a technical artifact of the sequencing pipeline. In an earlier analysis of approximately 600 of the donors, most TCR beta V segments were observed in productive rearrangements about 87% or about 30% of the time, broadly matching IMGT annotations.

CDR1 and CDR2, per the germline V gene, are KGHSH and LQKENI. Inclusive of the bounding cysteine and phenylalanine, the CDR3 is 14 residues long. Only the CDR3 region is kept as DNA, spanning 42 bases read in frame from base 1. Trimming takes 6 bases off V and 3 bases off J; junction bases not matched to a gene: 4. A word on this clone: Its antigen target is currently unknown. Base qualities are not at hand, and no much larger clone is one base apart.

The cohort was made up of approximately 670 healthy bone marrow donors. At the time of sampling, every cohort member was nominally healthy, though immune exposures that went unrecorded were likely present. The donor was CMV seronegative and was included in the group of about 350 seronegative cohort members. Each donor provided a peripheral blood sample, and peripheral blood mononuclear cells were used for TCR beta sequencing. Genomic DNA was extracted from the blood cell samples with the Qiagen DNeasy Blood Extraction Kit. Library preparation employed the immunoSEQ multiplex PCR assay. For the multiplex PCR, a mixture combining 60 forward primers for TCR Vbeta segments and 13 reverse primers for TCR Jbeta segments was used. A multiplex PCR assay on genomic DNA amplified the CDR3 region of rearranged TCR beta genes. On the Illumina HiSeq System, the amplified TCR beta libraries were sequenced as 87-base-pair reads. On the authors' methods: A later analysis counted tens of millions of unique TCR beta chains across the roughly 700 repertoires, and approximately 11 million of these chains were shared by at least two donors. Raw reads were error-corrected and collapsed into unique sequences by a nearest-neighbor algorithm in which closely related sequences were merged to remove PCR and sequencing errors. Alignment of CDR3 sequences to IMGT reference sequences was used to assign V, D and J gene segments. For a sequence to be retained, a match of at least six nucleotides was required to both a V gene segment and a J gene segment. A rearrangement was called productive if the CDR3 had no stop codons and remained in frame with V and J, and every other rearrangement was called non-productive. Following IMGT convention, CDR3 was defined as the stretch from the second conserved V-encoded cysteine to the conserved J-encoded phenylalanine. Sequences without an unambiguous match to a single V gene segment were excluded from the earlier analysis of a few hundred of the donors. An earlier analysis of approximately 590 of the donors classified V segments as functional when productive rearrangements were above 56.7% and as segregating when the standard deviation between donors was above 5%. To diagnose cytomegalovirus status from the catalog of TCR beta chain sequences, a statistical classification framework was built. In a later analysis, TCR nucleotide sequences were compared against IMGT/GENE-DB human TR gene sequences so that V and J genes could be assigned. A later analysis assigned CDR3 sequences and most-parsimonious VDJ recombination scenarios with the TCRdist pipeline. In a later analysis, each TCR beta chain was defined by its CDR3 amino acid sequence together with its V-gene family, and reads without a unique V-gene family were excluded. To address suspected cross-contamination and a sequencing artifact, a later analysis removed 592 highly shared, low-generation-probability nucleotide sequences. In a later analysis, a clonal expansion index was calculated for each public chain from normalized within-repertoire ranks of inferred template counts. Generation probabilities in a later analysis came from a VDJ recombination model fitted to out-of-frame rearrangements, and those results were checked against IGoR. In a later analysis, TCR-TCR, TCR-HLA and TCR-CMV co-occurrence was scored with hypergeometric tests, and a repertoire-size bias correction was applied to TCR pairs. In a later analysis, false discovery rates were estimated by permuting HLA or CMV assignments 20 times. In a later analysis, co-occurring TCRs were grouped using DBSCAN, and TCRdist sequence similarity was added for clustering within HLA-allele-positive subsets. Repertoires with fewer than 30,000 or more than 120,000 public chains were left out of co-occurrence clustering, as were four to six repertoires with anomalous nucleotide sharing. TCRdb retrieved this table from immuneACCESS and kept in-frame rearrangements only. Not all clones are present; in checked studies, unresolved V genes account for under half, and no reason is known for the remainder. That table gives V, J and clone size, and the DNA gave D and trimming. For this sample there are around 150,000 clones; about 83% appear just once. The ten largest clonotypes hold around 5.5% of the sample.

Rearrangement joined TRBV18 to TRBJ2-7; 11 nucleotides in the junction match TRBD1. The sequenced material came from PBMCs. This receptor was identified in a woman in her thirties in good health and CMV-seronegative. The DNA is TGTGCCAGCTCCGGGACAGGGGGAAACTACGAGCAGTACTTC. Its coded protein is CASSGTGGNYEQYF.